This T cell receptor (beta chain) was recovered during a study of blood T cell repertoires in COVID-19. The data were produced by immunoSEQ multiplex PCR, yet TCRdb's version contains in-frame clones alone and is incomplete. The data contain roughly 220,000 clones, around 81% of them singletons. The CDR3 length is 16 residues. With 0 bases clipped from V and 1 base from J, the junction kept 5 bases outside the gene matches. CDR1 is SGHNT, CDR2 YYREEE, per germline (reference sequence). The V gene is TRBV5-4, the J gene TRBJ2-5; 8 nucleotides align to TRBD2. The source material was peripheral blood. The TCR was taken from a woman older than 75 with COVID-19, enrolled during active disease. CDR3 protein: CASSLGGLAGQETQYF. The CDR3 region has the DNA TGTGCCAGCAGCTTGGGAGGGCTAGCGGGCCAAGAGACCCAGTACTTC.